This entry lists 8 T cell receptor beta chains sequenced from one sample in a study of cytomegalovirus exposure and HLA in healthy donors. This PCR relied on a set of 60 Vbeta primers and 13 Jbeta primers. Measured with immunoSEQ multiplex PCR; TCRdb has only the in-frame clones, and not every one. This sample carries fewer than 250,000 clones, over 75% of them seen once, and the ten largest clones take around 1.4%. Sequenced sample: PBMCs. Receptor source: a human donor in good health.

V gene TRBV2 combines with J gene TRBJ1-5; a possible D gene is TRBD1 (6 bases). There are 12 residues in the CDR3. Germline V lookup: CDR1 SNHLY, CDR2 FYNNEI. The CDR3 loop reads CGEGEGGQPQHF. The CDR3 DNA sequence: TGTGGCGAGGGGGAGGGTGGCCAGCCCCAGCATTTT. The variable domain in full, completed from reference TRBV2 and TRBJ1-5, reads EPEVTQTPSHQVTQMGQEVILRCVPISNHLYFYWYRQILGQKVEFLVSFYNNEISEKSEIFDDQFSVERPDGSNFTLKIRSTKLEDSAMYFCGEGEGGQPQHFGDGTRLSIL.

This clone was seen only a few times. V and J are TRBV4-3 and TRBJ2-1; 16 bases match TRBD2. Germline trimming cut 0 bases from V and 6 bases from J; bases unmatched to any gene: 17. Germline V gene sequence: CDR1 LGHNA, CDR2 YSLEER. This CDR3 spans 22 amino acids. In nucleotides, the CDR3 is TGCGCCAGCAGCCAAGAAGTAAGTTCGGGGACTAGCGGGAGGGCCTCCGTCAATGAGCAGTTCTTC. Its translation: CASSQEVSSGTSGRASVNEQFF.

This chain uses TRBV30 with TRBJ2-3, with 7 nucleotides matching TRBD1. With V trimmed by 8 bases and J by 4 bases, 6 bases remained unmatched. This CDR3 is 12 amino acids long. Germline V lookup: CDR1 GTSNPN, CDR2 SVGIG (reference sequence). For the CDR3, the DNA is TGTGCCAGAGCAGGGGGACCAGATACGCAGTATTTT. The encoded protein is CARAGGPDTQYF. The complete variable domain, with remaining parts taken from reference TRBV30 and TRBJ2-3, reads SQTIHQWPATLVQPVGSPLSLECTVEGTSNPNLYWYRQAAGRGLQLLFYSVGIGQISSEVPQNLSASRPQDRQFILSSKKLLLSDSGFYLCARAGGPDTQYFGPGTRLTVL.

The chain combines TRBV9 with TRBJ2-2; 11 bases map to TRBD2. With V trimmed by 5 bases and J by 3 bases, 9 bases remained unmatched. The germline V gene has CDR1 SGDLS and CDR2 YYNGEE. The CDR3 has 17 residues. Here the CDR3 DNA reads TGTGCCAGCAGTCTTACCGGGACTAGCGGTTACACCGGGGAGCTGTTTTTT. It specifies CASSLTGTSGYTGELFF.

The chain uses TRBV5-5 and TRBJ2-1, with 11 positions matching TRBD2. Germline V gene data show CDR1 as SGHKS and CDR2 as YYEKEE (reference sequence). The ends lost 0 bases at V and 0 bases at J; junction bases unmatched: 8. The CDR3 is made up of 19 amino acids. CDR3 protein: CASSLDGASGRSSYNEQFF. The CDR3 region has the DNA TGTGCCAGCAGCTTGGATGGGGCTAGCGGGAGGAGCTCCTACAATGAGCAGTTCTTC. The variable domain in full, with the rest retrieved from reference TRBV5-5 and TRBJ2-1, is DAGVTQSPTHLIKTRGQQVTLRCSPISGHKSVSWYQQVLGQGPQFIFQYYEKEERGRGNFPDRFSARQFPNYSSELNVNALLLGDSALYLCASSLDGASGRSSYNEQFFGPGTRLTVL.

This sequence joins TRBV11-3 and TRBJ1-1, with no clear D. V dropped 3 bases and J dropped 1 base, with 6 bases sitting between them. The V gene's germline CDR1 is SGHNT and CDR2 YENEEA. The CDR3 is 13 amino acids. CDR3 DNA: TGTGCCAGCAGCTTCCGGGGGAACACTGAAGCTTTCTTT. Translating gives CASSFRGNTEAFF.

The chain couples TRBV19 to TRBJ1-5, with D possibly matching TRBD1 (6 bases). Germline loops: CDR1 LNHDA, CDR2 SQIVND (reference sequence). V lost 5 bases, J lost 4 bases, and 15 bases lay in between. CDR3 size: 15 residues. The CDR3 protein is CASSDDRPGNQPQHF. As DNA, the CDR3 is TGTGCCAGTAGTGACGACAGGCCAGGTAATCAGCCCCAGCATTTT.

The chain recombines TRBV19 with TRBJ2-3; 7 bases line up with TRBD1. Germline trimming cut 8 bases from V and 1 base from J; bases unmatched to any gene: 12. Germline CDR1 is LNHDA and CDR2 is SQIVND (reference sequence). This CDR3 has 16 residues. The CDR3 protein is CASSLTGNPGTDTQYF. The CDR3 DNA follows: TGTGCCAGTTCCTTGACAGGGAACCCCGGCACAGATACGCAGTATTTT.